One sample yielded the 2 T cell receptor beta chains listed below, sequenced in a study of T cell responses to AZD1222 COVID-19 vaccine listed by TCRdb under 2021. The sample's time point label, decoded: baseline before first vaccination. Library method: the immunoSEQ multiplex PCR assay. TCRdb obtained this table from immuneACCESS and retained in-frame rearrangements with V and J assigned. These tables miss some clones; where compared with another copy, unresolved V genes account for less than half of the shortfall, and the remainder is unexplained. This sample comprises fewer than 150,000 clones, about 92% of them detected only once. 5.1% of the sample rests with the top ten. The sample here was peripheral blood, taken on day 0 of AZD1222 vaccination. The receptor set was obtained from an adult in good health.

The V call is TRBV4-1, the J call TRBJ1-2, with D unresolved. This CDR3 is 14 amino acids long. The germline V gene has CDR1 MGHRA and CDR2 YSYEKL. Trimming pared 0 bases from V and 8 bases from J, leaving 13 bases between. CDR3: CASSQDSGRGGYTF. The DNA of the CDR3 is TGCGCCAGCAGCCAAGATTCAGGAAGAGGAGGCTACACCTTC.

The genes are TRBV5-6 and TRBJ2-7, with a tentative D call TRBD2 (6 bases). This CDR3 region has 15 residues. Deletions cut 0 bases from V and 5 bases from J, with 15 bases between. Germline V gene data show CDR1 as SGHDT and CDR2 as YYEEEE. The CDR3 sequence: CASSLALPRRDEQYF. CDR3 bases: TGTGCCAGCAGCTTGGCCCTGCCGCGGAGGGACGAGCAGTACTTC.